The sequence of this T cell receptor beta chain was determined in a study of CD8 T cells in ankylosing spondylitis. Points from the study as a whole: Prior work had noted some motif variants in reactive arthritis blood and synovial fluid.

As the method for making TCR beta libraries, quantitative 5'-RACE with molecular barcodes was used. TCRdb reprocessed the 5' RACE reads with MiXCR, giving one entry per CDR3 protein. Of more than 25,000 distinct CDR3 sequences listed, less than 6.5% are singletons. The CDR3 sequence is 14 residues long. The germline gives CDR1 SGDLS, CDR2 YYNGEE. Trimming removed 4 bases from V and 8 bases from J; junction bases left unmatched: 9. This clonotype was counted many times. As yet, its antigen is unknown. This clonotype originated in a female donor with ankylosing spondylitis or in good health (not recorded which). Sequenced material: blood, either unsorted or a sorted T cell fraction (not recorded which). The chain has TRBV9 and TRBJ2-1; 7 bases align to TRBD1. CDR3 sequence (DNA): TGTGCCAGCAGCTCCGAGGACAGGCACCATGAGCAGTTCTTC. Protein product: CASSSEDRHHEQFF.